The next 7 T cell receptor beta chains were all read from a single sample in a study of radiation and T cells in renal cell carcinoma. Assay: immunoSEQ multiplex PCR; the TCRdb copy retains only in-frame clones and omits some. Of roughly 21,000 clones detected, less than 55% appear once; the ten largest clones hold roughly 21%. Treatment described: treatment-naive control, cytoreductive nephrectomy. Sample: tumor tissue, taken from a patient whose treatment was nephrectomy without radiotherapy. All receptors come from a human donor with renal cell carcinoma.

This rearrangement joins TRBV19 to TRBJ2-2, with D tentatively TRBD1 or TRBD2 (5 bases each). The V end was cut by 7 bases, the J end by 4 bases, with 16 bases between. CDR1 and CDR2 (germline): LNHDA, SQIVND (reference sequence). This CDR3 has 15 residues. The CDR3, as DNA: TGTGCCAGTACCCCCAAGGTGGGGGTCACCGGGGAGCTGTTTTTT. It encodes CASTPKVGVTGELFF.

The DNA for the CDR3 is TGTGCCAGCAGTTTGGCCGATACAGCGGGGGGCGGGGAGCTGTTTTTT. It yields the protein CASSLADTAGGGELFF. The chain couples TRBV27 to TRBJ2-2, with 9 nucleotides matching TRBD2. The CDR3 is made up of 16 amino acids. Germline lookup yields CDR1 MNHEY and CDR2 SMNVEV (reference sequence). With 3 bases clipped from V and 7 bases from J, the junction kept 9 bases outside the gene matches.

The CDR3 spells CASSPDGIYNEQFF. CDR3 DNA sequence: TGCGCCAGCAGCCCGGACGGGATCTACAATGAGCAGTTCTTC. V and J are TRBV5-1 and TRBJ2-1; possibly TRBD2 for D (5 bases). The CDR3 is 14 residues long. CDR1 SGHRS and CDR2 YFSETQ come from the germline V gene. V was shortened by 4 bases and J by 3 bases, with 11 bases between the two germline ends.

The DNA of the CDR3 is TGTGCCAGCAGCTTGGGGGGGAGGACTAGCGGGGGGGCCAAAGATACGCAGTATTTT. It translates to CASSLGGRTSGGAKDTQYF. The chain employs TRBV5-6 and TRBJ2-3; 15 nucleotides match TRBD2. With 0 bases clipped from V and 5 bases from J, the junction kept 10 bases outside the gene matches. This CDR3 has 19 residues. Per germline, CDR1 SGHDT and CDR2 YYEEEE.

The genes are TRBV5-5 and TRBJ1-1; no reliable D call. CDR1 and CDR2 (germline): SGHKS, YYEKEE (reference sequence). V dropped 4 bases and J dropped 0 bases, with 10 bases sitting between them. The CDR3 sequence is 14 residues long. The CDR3 protein is CASSQVGLNTEAFF. CDR3 DNA: TGTGCCAGCAGCCAAGTTGGTTTGAACACTGAAGCTTTCTTT.

Judged by abundance, this clone is medium-sized. The chain employs TRBV4-1 and TRBJ2-5; D may correspond to TRBD1 or TRBD2 (5 bases each). The CDR3 is 14 residues long. Germline loops: CDR1 MGHRA, CDR2 YSYEKL. The V end lost 5 bases, the J end lost 5 bases, and 15 bases lay between the germline ends. The DNA for the CDR3 is TGCGCCAGCAGCTTTCGGGACCCCGGGGAGACCCAGTACTTC. Translating it yields CASSFRDPGETQYF.

The CDR3 loop is CASSFKVSYEQYF. As DNA, the CDR3 is TGCGCCAGCAGCTTTAAGGTTTCCTACGAGCAGTACTTC. This chain joins TRBV5-1 and TRBJ2-7; no clear D. Per the germline V gene, CDR1 is SGHRS and CDR2 is YFSETQ. The CDR3 runs to 13 residues. V was pared by 2 bases and J by 1 base, with 7 bases between.